These 32 T cell receptor beta chains were sequenced from one sample in a study of blood T cell repertoires in COVID-19. Clones were sequenced by immunoSEQ multiplex PCR, and TCRdb holds only the in-frame ones, with some missing. The data contain approximately 170,000 clones, around 85% of them singletons. The sequenced sample was peripheral blood. These TCRs come from an elderly woman with COVID-19, enrolled during active disease.

The rearrangement links TRBV7-9 to TRBJ2-5, with 8 bases that match TRBD1. This CDR3 is 15 amino acids long. With 5 bases clipped from V and 5 bases from J, the junction kept 10 bases outside the gene matches. From germline, CDR1 is SEHNR and CDR2 FQNEAQ (reference sequence). This CDR3 reads CASSVRTGTGETQYF. For the CDR3, the DNA is TGTGCCAGCAGCGTCCGGACAGGGACGGGGGAGACCCAGTACTTC.

This chain uses TRBV9 with TRBJ2-1; no clear D gene. Trimming pared 0 bases from V and 7 bases from J, leaving 8 bases between. This CDR3 has 13 amino acids. Germline V gives CDR1 SGDLS, CDR2 YYNGEE. The CDR3 bases are TGTGCCAGCAGCGTAGAACAGTCGAATGAGCAGTTCTTC. This gives the protein CASSVEQSNEQFF. The whole variable domain, filled in from reference TRBV9 and TRBJ2-1, reads DSGVTQTPKHLITATGQRVTLRCSPRSGDLSVYWYQQSLDQGLQFLIQYYNGEERAKGNILERFSAQQFPDLHSELNLSSLELGDSALYFCASSVEQSNEQFFGPGTRLTVL.

This sequence joins TRBV7-6 and TRBJ2-1; TRBD2 matches 11 bases. The CDR3 is 15 amino acids. CDR1 is SGHVS, CDR2 FNYEAQ, per germline. After removal of 0 bases from V and 6 bases from J, the junction contained 1 base not matched to a gene. CDR3 sequence: CASSLAGTSGNEQFF. The DNA for the CDR3 is TGTGCCAGCAGCTTAGCGGGGACTAGCGGCAATGAGCAGTTCTTC.

This chain uses TRBV15 with TRBJ2-7; D is unclear. CDR3 size: 13 residues. Trimming removed 3 bases at V and 1 base at J, with 7 bases between. Per germline, CDR1 LNHNV and CDR2 YYDKDF (reference sequence). CDR3 region: CATSRARSYEQYF. The DNA for the CDR3 is TGTGCCACCAGCAGGGCCCGATCCTACGAGCAGTACTTC.

This chain uses TRBV15 with TRBJ1-5, with 7 positions matching TRBD1. Looked up from germline, CDR1 is LNHNV and CDR2 is YYDKDF (reference sequence). This CDR3 is 16 amino acids long. V trimming: 5 bases; J trimming: 4 bases; junction bases outside the gene matches: 11. The CDR3 bases are TGTGCCACCAGCCGCAGGGGGAACCGGCTAAATCAGCCCCAGCATTTT. It translates to CATSRRGNRLNQPQHF.

The chain is built from TRBV6-6 and TRBJ1-6; D is possibly TRBD1 (6 bases). V shed 0 bases and J shed 10 bases, with 10 bases lying between them. The length of the CDR3 is 14 residues. The V gene's germline CDR1 is MNHNY and CDR2 SVGAGI (reference sequence). DNA for the CDR3: TGTGCCAGCAGTTACTCGGTCCAGGGGTCACCCCTCCACTTT. Encoded protein: CASSYSVQGSPLHF.

The chain uses TRBV7-8 and TRBJ2-2, with no clear D. Germline V lookup: CDR1 SGHVS, CDR2 FQNEAQ. V was shortened by 5 bases and J by 4 bases, with 11 bases between the two germline ends. The CDR3 consists of 14 residues. The CDR3 reads CASSRDSPTGELFF. CDR3 DNA: TGTGCCAGCAGCCGCGACTCACCCACCGGGGAGCTGTTTTTT.

The chain is built from TRBV19 and TRBJ1-5; perhaps TRBD1 as D (5 bases). Germline V gene lookup returns CDR1 LNHDA and CDR2 SQIVND (reference sequence). This CDR3 has 15 residues. The ends were cut back, 6 bases at V and 6 bases at J, with 18 bases in the middle. The DNA for the CDR3 is TGTGCCAGTAGCCGGGGAGGGGTCGGGGCTCAGCCCCAGCATTTT. Encoded protein: CASSRGGVGAQPQHF.

The rearrangement joins TRBV18 to TRBJ1-5; tentatively, D is TRBD1 (5 bases). The CDR3 length is 15 residues. Germline V gene data show CDR1 as KGHSH and CDR2 as LQKENI. The V gene lost 6 bases and the J gene lost 3 bases, with 15 bases spanning the gap. CDR3 bases: TGTGCCAGCTCCTCAGGGCGAACCACCAATCAGCCCCAGCATTTT. As protein: CASSSGRTTNQPQHF.

The chain combines TRBV5-4 with TRBJ2-5, with D maybe TRBD1 (6 bases). From germline, CDR1 is SGHNT and CDR2 YYREEE (reference sequence). This CDR3 is built from 13 residues. Trimming took off 4 bases at V and 5 bases at J, with 12 bases between the two ends. The CDR3 loop reads CASSTQGKETQYF. The DNA for the CDR3 is TGTGCCAGCAGCACACAGGGAAAGGAGACCCAGTACTTC.

DNA for the CDR3: TGTGCCAGCAGCTCGAGACCGACTGCCGATATCTTTTCTCAGCCCCAGCATTTT. This codes for CASSSRPTADIFSQPQHF. The chain joins TRBV7-8 to TRBJ1-5; D is ambiguous. The CDR3 extends over 18 amino acids. Trimming stripped 4 bases from V and 6 bases from J, with 25 bases between. Germline lookup yields CDR1 SGHVS and CDR2 FQNEAQ.

This clone was detected once. The rearrangement links TRBV29-1 to TRBJ1-5; 7 bases fit TRBD1. V trimming: 4 bases; J trimming: 5 bases; junction bases outside the gene matches: 14. Germline CDR1 and CDR2: SQVTM and ANQGSEA. The length of the CDR3 is 16 residues. The DNA of the CDR3 is TGCAGCGTTGGATGGGCCACAGGGGCGACGGATCAGCCCCAGCATTTT. Protein sequence: CSVGWATGATDQPQHF. Supplemented by reference TRBV29-1 and TRBJ1-5, the full variable domain reads SAVISQKPSRDICQRGTSLTIQCQVDSQVTMMFWYRQQPGQSLTLIATANQGSEATYESGFVIDKFPISRPNLTFSTLTVSNMSPEDSSIYLCSVGWATGATDQPQHFGDGTRLSIL.

The V call is TRBV6-1, the J call TRBJ1-5; D remains ambiguous. Germline V gives CDR1 MNHNS, CDR2 SASEGT. Trimming stripped 3 bases from V and 4 bases from J, with 13 bases between. This CDR3 spans 15 amino acids. CDR3 protein: CASSDWQTRNQPQHF. CDR3 coding DNA: TGTGCCAGCAGTGATTGGCAGACACGAAATCAGCCCCAGCATTTT.

The chain recombines TRBV21-1 with TRBJ1-2. TRBV21-1 is a pseudogene locus. The CDR3 loop spans 18 amino acids. The DNA for the CDR3 is TGTGCCAGCAGCAAAGCCCACCCCCTCCGGGGGAAAGTTTATGGCTACACCTTC. Translating it yields CASSKAHPLRGKVYGYTF.

With respect to this clone: This sample includes further DNA sequences coding for the same CDR3. Here the CDR3 DNA reads TGTGCCAGCAGCCAAGGGACTAGCGGTGCCTACGAGCAGTACTTC. Protein product: CASSQGTSGAYEQYF. This chain uses TRBV3-1 (or the pseudogene TRBV3-2) with TRBJ2-7, with 10 bases matching TRBD2. From germline, CDR1 is LGHDT and CDR2 YNNKEL (reference sequence). J lost 2 bases, V lost 1 base, and 2 bases had no gene match. The CDR3 runs 15 residues.

This clone was seen just once. The chain has TRBV19 and TRBJ1-4, with 7 bases lining up with TRBD1. Germline V gene data show CDR1 as LNHDA and CDR2 as SQIVND (reference sequence). The CDR3 has 15 amino acids. The V and J ends lost 8 bases and 2 bases, in that order; junction bases with no gene match: 8. The CDR3 region is CASARGQVTNEKLFF. CDR3 nucleotide sequence: TGTGCCAGTGCGAGGGGGCAGGTGACTAATGAAAAACTGTTTTTT.

This chain links TRBV19 with TRBJ1-2; 8 bases are a match to TRBD1. The trim removed 6 bases at V and 10 bases at J, leaving 10 bases unmatched. This CDR3 spans 13 amino acids. The germline gives CDR1 LNHDA, CDR2 SQIVND (reference sequence). Here the CDR3 reads CASRDREGRDYTF. The CDR3 nucleotides read TGTGCCAGTAGGGACAGGGAAGGTCGTGACTACACCTTC.

The rearrangement joins TRBV7-3 to TRBJ2-1, with D perhaps matching TRBD2 (6 bases). This CDR3 has 13 amino acids. Germline V CDR1 and CDR2: SGHTA, FQGTGA. The V and J ends lost 7 bases and 7 bases respectively, with 14 bases between them. The CDR3 reads CASTSGVGNEQFF. The CDR3 DNA reads as TGTGCCAGCACGTCGGGAGTGGGGAATGAGCAGTTCTTC.

This chain links TRBV27 with TRBJ2-1; D is uncertain. The germline gives CDR1 MNHEY, CDR2 SMNVEV (reference sequence). The V gene lost 3 bases and the J gene lost 1 base, with 10 bases spanning the gap. This CDR3 has 15 amino acids. This chain's CDR3 is CASSLELSSYNEQFF. The CDR3 nucleotides are TGTGCCAGCAGTTTGGAGCTAAGTTCCTACAATGAGCAGTTCTTC.

The CDR3 nucleotides read TGTGCCAGTTCTCCCGGACTAGCCTCGTTCACAGATACGCAGTATTTT. Amino acid sequence: CASSPGLASFTDTQYF. V is TRBV27 and J is TRBJ2-3; 8 bases align to TRBD2. Trimming at V came to 9 bases and at J to 2 bases, leaving 13 bases not matched to a gene. The CDR3 is made up of 16 amino acids. The germline V gene has CDR1 MNHEY and CDR2 SMNVEV (reference sequence).

This clone appeared a single time. V gene TRBV5-1 combines with J gene TRBJ1-3; weak D call: TRBD1 (6 bases). CDR1 SGHRS and CDR2 YFSETQ come from the germline V gene. V gave up 4 bases and J gave up 0 bases, with 17 bases separating them. This CDR3 is built from 17 residues. In DNA, the CDR3 is TGCGCCAGCAGCCCCGGTCCCGGACAGACCTCTGGAAACACCATATATTTT. Translating gives CASSPGPGQTSGNTIYF.

This clone was picked up a small number of times. The chain carries TRBV28 and TRBJ2-1; 7 bases are shared with TRBD2. Unmatched junction bases numbered 9, after V lost 3 bases and J lost 7 bases. CDR3 length: 15 residues. Germline V gene sequence: CDR1 MDHEN, CDR2 SYDVKM. This CDR3 is CASSFGRGSGNEQFF. The CDR3 DNA is TGTGCCAGCAGTTTTGGGAGGGGTAGCGGTAATGAGCAGTTCTTC.

As to this clone: This same CDR3 is encoded by further DNA sequences in the sample. The rearrangement joins TRBV5-1 to TRBJ1-6; D remains ambiguous. Germline CDR1 SGHRS, CDR2 YFSETQ. The V and J ends lost 0 bases and 5 bases respectively, with 6 bases between them. The CDR3 length is 14 residues. This CDR3 reads CASSLGQNNSPLHF. As DNA, the CDR3 is TGCGCCAGCAGCTTGGGACAAAATAATTCACCCCTCCACTTT.

This clone has just a few counts. The chain employs TRBV9 and TRBJ2-5, with 10 bases identical to TRBD2. Trimming cost V 4 bases and J 1 base; bases outside gene matches: 7. Per the germline V gene, CDR1 is SGDLS and CDR2 is YYNGEE. The CDR3 consists of 16 residues. The CDR3 coding sequence is TGTGCCAGCAGCCCCTCTAGCGGGGGTCTCCAAGAGACCCAGTACTTC. Protein sequence: CASSPSSGGLQETQYF.

V gene TRBV7-9 combines with J gene TRBJ1-1; 10 bases are shared with TRBD1. The germline gives CDR1 SEHNR, CDR2 FQNEAQ (reference sequence). The ends lost 6 bases at V and 4 bases at J; junction bases unmatched: 8. This CDR3 has 15 amino acids. CDR3 loop: CASRGGTGVGTEAFF. The DNA of the CDR3 is TGTGCCAGCAGGGGAGGGACAGGGGTCGGCACTGAAGCTTTCTTT.

V gene TRBV11-3 combines with J gene TRBJ2-2; the match to TRBD2 covers 8 bases. V shed 1 base, J shed 2 bases, and the junction held 6 bases outside the gene matches. This CDR3 is built from 17 residues. Germline values: CDR1 SGHNT, CDR2 YENEEA. The CDR3 DNA is TGTGCCAGCAGCTTAGGTTACGGGACTAGTAACACCGGGGAGCTGTTTTTT. This translates into CASSLGYGTSNTGELFF.

This chain links TRBV5-1 with TRBJ2-3; TRBD2 matches at 13 bases. The junction had 6 bases not matched to a gene; V was cut back by 3 bases and J by 2 bases. CDR1 is SGHRS and CDR2 is YFSETQ in the germline V gene. The CDR3 totals 17 residues. CDR3 sequence (DNA): TGCGCCAGCAGCTCCGGACTAGCGGGGGCCCACACAGATACGCAGTATTTT. Translation: CASSSGLAGAHTDTQYF. Full variable domain (missing parts from reference TRBV5-1 and TRBJ2-3): KAGVTQTPRYLIKTRGQQVTLSCSPISGHRSVSWYQQTPGQGLQFLFEYFSETQRNKGNFPGRFSGRQFSNSRSEMNVSTLELGDSALYLCASSSGLAGAHTDTQYFGPGTRLTVL.

The V and J genes are TRBV3-1 (or the pseudogene TRBV3-2) and TRBJ2-2, with no clear D. There are 14 residues in the CDR3. V shed 1 base and J shed 7 bases, with 10 bases lying between them. Germline V gives CDR1 LGHDT, CDR2 YNNKEL (reference sequence). The CDR3 here is CASSQVKQVGELFF. The CDR3 nucleotides read TGTGCCAGCAGCCAAGTTAAGCAGGTCGGGGAGCTGTTTTTT.

V gene TRBV28 combines with J gene TRBJ1-1; TRBD1 matches 9 bases. Germline trimming cut 6 bases from V and 3 bases from J; bases unmatched to any gene: 5. CDR1 is MDHEN and CDR2 is SYDVKM in the germline V gene. CDR3 length equals 14 residues. As DNA, the CDR3 is TGTGCCAGCAGACAGGGGGCGGATTACACTGAAGCTTTCTTT. Encoded protein: CASRQGADYTEAFF. Full variable domain (outside the CDR3, taken from reference TRBV28 and TRBJ1-1): DVKVTQSSRYLVKRTGEKVFLECVQDMDHENMFWYRQDPGLGLRLIYFSYDVKMKEKGDIPEGYSVSREKKERFSLILESASTNQTSMYLCASRQGADYTEAFFGQGTRLTVV.

This chain links TRBV6-2 or TRBV6-3 with TRBJ1-1, with D possibly being TRBD1 (6 bases). V was shortened by 5 bases and J by 2 bases, with 21 bases between the two germline ends. The V gene's germline CDR1 is MNHEY and CDR2 SVGEGT. CDR3 length: 17 amino acids. The CDR3 DNA sequence: TGTGCCAGCAGTGTCCGTGGGGGCGCTCAGTCTAACACTGAAGCTTTCTTT. Translation gives CASSVRGGAQSNTEAFF.

The CDR3 spells CASSLAGSEMGGYTF. In DNA form, the CDR3 reads TGCGCCAGCAGCTTGGCAGGGTCGGAGATGGGTGGCTACACCTTC. The chain combines TRBV5-1 with TRBJ1-2, with D possibly TRBD1 on 5 matching bases. CDR3 size: 15 residues. The V end was cut by 0 bases, the J end by 7 bases, with 16 bases between. Germline V gene data show CDR1 as SGHRS and CDR2 as YFSETQ. Together with reference TRBV5-1 and TRBJ1-2, the CDR3 gives the full variable domain: KAGVTQTPRYLIKTRGQQVTLSCSPISGHRSVSWYQQTPGQGLQFLFEYFSETQRNKGNFPGRFSGRQFSNSRSEMNVSTLELGDSALYLCASSLAGSEMGGYTFGSGTRLTVV.

The gene calls are TRBV28 and TRBJ2-7; 8 positions match TRBD1. V shed 1 base and J 6 bases; nucleotides not matched to a gene: 8. Looked up from germline, CDR1 is MDHEN and CDR2 is SYDVKM. This CDR3 has 15 amino acids. CDR3 nucleotide sequence: TGTGCCAGCAGTTTATTCGCAGGGGGCCCCCGCGAGCAGTACTTC. Its translation is CASSLFAGGPREQYF. Full variable domain (missing parts from reference TRBV28 and TRBJ2-7): DVKVTQSSRYLVKRTGEKVFLECVQDMDHENMFWYRQDPGLGLRLIYFSYDVKMKEKGDIPEGYSVSREKKERFSLILESASTNQTSMYLCASSLFAGGPREQYFGPGTRLTVT.